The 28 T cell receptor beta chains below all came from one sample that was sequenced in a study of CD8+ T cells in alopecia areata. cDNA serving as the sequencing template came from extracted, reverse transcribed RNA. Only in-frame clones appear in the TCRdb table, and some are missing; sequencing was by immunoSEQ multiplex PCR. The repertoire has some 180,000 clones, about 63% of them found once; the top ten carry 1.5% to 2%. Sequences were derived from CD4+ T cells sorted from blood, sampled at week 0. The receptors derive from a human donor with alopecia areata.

CDR3 sequence reads: CASSSTAVTDTQYF. Here the CDR3 DNA reads TGTGCCAGCAGCTCGACAGCCGTCACAGATACGCAGTATTTT. The chain combines TRBV5-6 with TRBJ2-3; a weak D match, TRBD1 (5 bases). Trimming left V 3 bases short and J 2 bases short, with 10 bases between. This CDR3 has 14 amino acids. Germline-derived CDR1 and CDR2 are SGHDT and YYEEEE.

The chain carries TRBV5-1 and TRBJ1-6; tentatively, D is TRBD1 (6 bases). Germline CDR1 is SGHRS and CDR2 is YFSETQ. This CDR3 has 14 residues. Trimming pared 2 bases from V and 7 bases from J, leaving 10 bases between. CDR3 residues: CASSLQGLNSPLHF. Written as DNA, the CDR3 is TGCGCCAGCAGCTTACAGGGATTAAATTCACCCCTCCACTTT.

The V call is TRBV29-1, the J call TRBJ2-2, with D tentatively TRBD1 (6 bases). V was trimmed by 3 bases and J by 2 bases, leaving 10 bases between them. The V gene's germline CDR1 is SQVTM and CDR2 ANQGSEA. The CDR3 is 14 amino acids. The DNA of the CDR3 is TGCAGCGTTGAGAGGGGGATTAACACCGGGGAGCTGTTTTTT. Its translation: CSVERGINTGELFF.

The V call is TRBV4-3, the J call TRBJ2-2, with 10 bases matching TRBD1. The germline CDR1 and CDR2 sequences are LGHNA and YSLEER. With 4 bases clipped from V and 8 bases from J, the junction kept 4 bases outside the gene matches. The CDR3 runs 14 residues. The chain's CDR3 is CASSLGQGGGELFF. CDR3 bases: TGCGCCAGCAGCCTAGGACAGGGGGGTGGGGAGCTGTTTTTT.

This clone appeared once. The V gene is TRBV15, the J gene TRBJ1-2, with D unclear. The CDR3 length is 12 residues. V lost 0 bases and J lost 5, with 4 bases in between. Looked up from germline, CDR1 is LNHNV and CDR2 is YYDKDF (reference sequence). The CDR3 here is CATSRDTYGYTF. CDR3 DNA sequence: TGTGCCACCAGCAGAGACACATATGGCTACACCTTC.

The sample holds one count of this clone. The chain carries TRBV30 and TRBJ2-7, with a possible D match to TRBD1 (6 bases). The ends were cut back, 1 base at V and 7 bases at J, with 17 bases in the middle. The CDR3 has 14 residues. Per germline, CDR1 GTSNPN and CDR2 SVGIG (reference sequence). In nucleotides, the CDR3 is TGTGCCTGGAGTGCAGACAGGTGGTCTCTAGAGCAGTACTTC. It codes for CAWSADRWSLEQYF.

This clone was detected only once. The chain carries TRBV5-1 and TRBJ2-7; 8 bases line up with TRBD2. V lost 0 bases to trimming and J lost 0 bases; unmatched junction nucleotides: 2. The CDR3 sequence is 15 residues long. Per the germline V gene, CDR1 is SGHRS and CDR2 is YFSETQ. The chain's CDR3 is CASSLGAGGSYEQYF. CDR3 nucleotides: TGCGCCAGCAGCTTGGGCGCGGGGGGCTCCTACGAGCAGTACTTC.

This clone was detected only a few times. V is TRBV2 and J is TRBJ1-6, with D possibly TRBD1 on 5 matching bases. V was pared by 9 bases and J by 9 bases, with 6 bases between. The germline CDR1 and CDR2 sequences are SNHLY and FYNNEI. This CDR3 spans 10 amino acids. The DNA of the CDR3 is TGTGCCAGGGGGGGTTCACCCCTCCACTTT. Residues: CARGGSPLHF.

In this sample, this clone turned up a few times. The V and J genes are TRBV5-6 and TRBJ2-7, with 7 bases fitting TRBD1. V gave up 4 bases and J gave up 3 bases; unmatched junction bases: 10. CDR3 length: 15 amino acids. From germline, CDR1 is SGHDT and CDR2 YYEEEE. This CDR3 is CASSPRQGRGYEQYF. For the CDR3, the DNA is TGTGCCAGCAGCCCACGACAGGGAAGGGGCTACGAGCAGTACTTC.

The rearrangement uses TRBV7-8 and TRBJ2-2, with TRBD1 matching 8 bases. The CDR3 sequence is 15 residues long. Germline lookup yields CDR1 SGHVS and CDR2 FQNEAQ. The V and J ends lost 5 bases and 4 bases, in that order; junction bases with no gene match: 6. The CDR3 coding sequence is TGTGCCAGCAGCCCCCGTACAGGGGGCACCGGGGAGCTGTTTTTT. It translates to CASSPRTGGTGELFF.

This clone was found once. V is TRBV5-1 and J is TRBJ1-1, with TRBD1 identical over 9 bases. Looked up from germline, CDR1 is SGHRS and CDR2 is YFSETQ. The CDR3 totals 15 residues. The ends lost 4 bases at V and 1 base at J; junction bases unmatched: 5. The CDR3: CASSMTGGENTEAFF. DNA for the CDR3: TGCGCCAGCAGCATGACAGGGGGAGAGAACACTGAAGCTTTCTTT.

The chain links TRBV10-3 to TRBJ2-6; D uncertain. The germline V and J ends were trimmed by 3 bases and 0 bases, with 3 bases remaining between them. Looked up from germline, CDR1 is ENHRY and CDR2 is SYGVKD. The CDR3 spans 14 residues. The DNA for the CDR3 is TGTGCCATCAGTGAAGACTCTGGGGCCAACGTCCTGACTTTC. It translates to CAISEDSGANVLTF.

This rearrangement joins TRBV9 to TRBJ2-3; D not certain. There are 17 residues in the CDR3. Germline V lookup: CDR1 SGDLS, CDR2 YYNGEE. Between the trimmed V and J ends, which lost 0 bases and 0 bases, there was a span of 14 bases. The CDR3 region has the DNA TGTGCCAGCAGCGTAGGCCCCCCGGCTTTAAGCACAGATACGCAGTATTTT. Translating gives CASSVGPPALSTDTQYF.

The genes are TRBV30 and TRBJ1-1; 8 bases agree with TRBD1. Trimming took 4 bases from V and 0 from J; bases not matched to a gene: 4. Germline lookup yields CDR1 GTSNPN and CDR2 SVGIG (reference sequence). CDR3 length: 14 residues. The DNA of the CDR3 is TGTGCCTGGAAGGACAGGGTTATGAACACTGAAGCTTTCTTT. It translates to CAWKDRVMNTEAFF.

The CDR3 nucleotides are TGTGCCATCAGAGCGGGGAATAATCAGCCCCAGCATTTT. Amino acids: CAIRAGNNQPQHF. The chain links TRBV10-3 to TRBJ1-5; no firm D call. Germline V gives CDR1 ENHRY, CDR2 SYGVKD. Deletions cut 6 bases from V and 4 bases from J, with 10 bases between. The CDR3 consists of 13 residues.

The CDR3 sequence is CAIRADSSYNEQFF. DNA for the CDR3: TGTGCCATCAGAGCCGATTCTTCCTACAATGAGCAGTTCTTC. The chain has TRBV10-3 and TRBJ2-1; D gene ambiguous. In germline, CDR1 is ENHRY, CDR2 SYGVKD. The V end lost 6 bases, the J end lost 1 base, and 10 bases lay between the germline ends. The CDR3 runs 14 residues.

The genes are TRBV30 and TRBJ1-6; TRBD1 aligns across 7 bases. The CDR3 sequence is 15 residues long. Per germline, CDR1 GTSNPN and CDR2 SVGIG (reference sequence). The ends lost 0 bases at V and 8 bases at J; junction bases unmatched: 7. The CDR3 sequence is CAWSVRQGAHSPLHF. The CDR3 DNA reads TGTGCCTGGAGTGTTAGACAGGGTGCGCATTCACCCCTCCACTTT.

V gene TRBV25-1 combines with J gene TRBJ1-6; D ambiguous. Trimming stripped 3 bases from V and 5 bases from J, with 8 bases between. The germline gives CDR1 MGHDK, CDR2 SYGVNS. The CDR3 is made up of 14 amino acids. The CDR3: CASSDSPDNSPLHF. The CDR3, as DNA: TGTGCCAGCAGTGATTCCCCTGATAATTCACCCCTCCACTTT.

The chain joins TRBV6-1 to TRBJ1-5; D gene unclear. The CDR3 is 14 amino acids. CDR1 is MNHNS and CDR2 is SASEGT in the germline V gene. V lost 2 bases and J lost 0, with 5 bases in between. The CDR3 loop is CASSELDSNQPQHF. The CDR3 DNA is TGTGCCAGCAGTGAATTGGATAGCAATCAGCCCCAGCATTTT.

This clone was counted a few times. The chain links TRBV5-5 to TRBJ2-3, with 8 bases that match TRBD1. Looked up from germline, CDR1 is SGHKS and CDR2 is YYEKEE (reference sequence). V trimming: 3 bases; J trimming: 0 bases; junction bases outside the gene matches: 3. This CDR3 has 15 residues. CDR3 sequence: CASSSTGGSTDTQYF. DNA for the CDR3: TGTGCCAGCAGCTCTACAGGGGGGAGCACAGATACGCAGTATTTT.

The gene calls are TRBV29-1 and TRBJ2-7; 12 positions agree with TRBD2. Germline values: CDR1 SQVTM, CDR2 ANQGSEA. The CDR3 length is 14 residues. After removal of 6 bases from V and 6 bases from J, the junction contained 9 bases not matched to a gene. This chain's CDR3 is CSVRRTSGDVEQYF. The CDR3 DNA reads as TGCAGCGTCCGAAGGACTAGCGGGGACGTCGAGCAGTACTTC.

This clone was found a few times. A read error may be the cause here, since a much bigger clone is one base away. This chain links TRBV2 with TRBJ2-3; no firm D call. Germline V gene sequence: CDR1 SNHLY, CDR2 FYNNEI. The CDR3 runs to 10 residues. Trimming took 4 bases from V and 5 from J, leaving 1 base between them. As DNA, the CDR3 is TGTGCCAGCAGTGGAGATACGCAGTATTTT. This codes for CASSGDTQYF.

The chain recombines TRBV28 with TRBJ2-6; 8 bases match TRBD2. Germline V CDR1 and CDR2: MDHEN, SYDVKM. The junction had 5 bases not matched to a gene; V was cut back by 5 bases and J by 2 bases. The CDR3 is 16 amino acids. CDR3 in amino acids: CASSPRGGTGANVLTF. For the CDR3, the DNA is TGTGCCAGCAGTCCCCGGGGGGGCACTGGGGCCAACGTCCTGACTTTC.

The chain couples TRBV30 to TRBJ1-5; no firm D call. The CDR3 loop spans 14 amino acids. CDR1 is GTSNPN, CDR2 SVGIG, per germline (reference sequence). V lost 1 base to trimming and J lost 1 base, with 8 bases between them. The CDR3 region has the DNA TGTGCCTGGAGTGCCGGGATCAGCAATCAGCCCCAGCATTTT. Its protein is CAWSAGISNQPQHF. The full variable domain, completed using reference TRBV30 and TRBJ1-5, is SQTIHQWPATLVQPVGSPLSLECTVEGTSNPNLYWYRQAAGRGLQLLFYSVGIGQISSEVPQNLSASRPQDRQFILSSKKLLLSDSGFYLCAWSAGISNQPQHFGDGTRLSIL.

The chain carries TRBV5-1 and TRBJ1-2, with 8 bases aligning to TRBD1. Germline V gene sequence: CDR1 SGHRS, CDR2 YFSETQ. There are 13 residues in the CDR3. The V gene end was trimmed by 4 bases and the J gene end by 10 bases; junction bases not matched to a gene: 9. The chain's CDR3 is CASSQRTGSDYTF. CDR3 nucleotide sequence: TGCGCCAGCAGCCAACGGACAGGGTCTGACTACACCTTC.

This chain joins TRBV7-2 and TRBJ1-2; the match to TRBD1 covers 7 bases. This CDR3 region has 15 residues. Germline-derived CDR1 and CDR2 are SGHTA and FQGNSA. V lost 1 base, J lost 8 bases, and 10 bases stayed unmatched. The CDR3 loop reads CASSLGLDRVRGYTF. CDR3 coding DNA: TGTGCCAGCAGCTTAGGGCTCGACAGGGTACGCGGCTACACCTTC.

The chain's CDR3 is CATSTTVGSPLHF. Written as DNA, the CDR3 is TGTGCCACCAGCACCACTGTGGGTTCACCCCTCCACTTT. The gene calls are TRBV15 and TRBJ1-6; D remains ambiguous. The V end was cut by 4 bases, the J end by 9 bases, with 10 bases between. Germline values: CDR1 LNHNV, CDR2 YYDKDF (reference sequence). This CDR3 contains 13 residues.

CDR3 bases: TGTGCCTGGAGTGTACAAGGTCTAGCGGGGGCCTCCTACAATGAGCAGTTCTTC. It yields the protein CAWSVQGLAGASYNEQFF. The chain carries TRBV30 and TRBJ2-1; the match to TRBD2 covers 10 bases. The CDR3 contains 18 residues. Germline CDR1 reads GTSNPN; CDR2 reads SVGIG (reference sequence). Trimming removed 0 bases from V and 0 bases from J; junction bases left unmatched: 8.